This is a list of T cell receptor beta chains from one sample in a study of cytomegalovirus exposure and HLA in healthy donors. Profiling relied on immunoSEQ multiplex PCR, and the TCRdb table lists in-frame clones only, not all of them. Among fewer than 150,000 clones listed, around 75% were seen once. Material: PBMCs. The receptors shown here come from a female donor in good health and CMV-seronegative. Both conserved end residues are part of each CDR3. A D gene is named only where the DNA matches it firmly. Part of the rows lack a size; the others show once, few, many or a class for expanded clones.

>TRBV2|TRBJ2-3|once|.
TGTGCCAGCAGCCTTTCACTAGCAGATACGCAGTATTTT
CASSLSLADTQYF
>TRBV28|TRBJ2-3|few|.
TGTGCCAGCAGCCTGCACGGGATGTTCACAGATACGCAGTATTTT
CASSLHGMFTDTQYF
>TRBV28|TRBJ2-2|.|.
TGTGCCGTCCCTCACCGGGGGTCTTCCGGGGAGCTGTTTTTT
CAVPHRGSSGELFF
>TRBV25-1|TRBJ2-7|.|.
TGTGCCAGCGGTGACACTGGCTCCTACGAGCAGTACTTC
CASGDTGSYEQYF
>TRBV5-6|TRBJ1-3|.|TRBD1
TGTGCCAGCAGCTTGGAAAGGAGGGGGCTTGGAAACACCATATATTTT
CASSLERRGLGNTIYF
>TRBV28|TRBJ1-5|few|.
TGTGCCAGCGTGGCAGGCAATCAGCCCCAGCATTTT
CASVAGNQPQHF
>TRBV7-9|TRBJ1-4|.|.
TGTGCCAGCAGCCCGAGAGTTTACGAAAAACTGTTTTTT
CASSPRVYEKLFF
>TRBV18|TRBJ2-7|.|.
TGTGCCAGCTCACCATCGTCGGGAGACAGCGAGCAGTACTTC
CASSPSSGDSEQYF
>TRBV7-9|TRBJ2-1|.|TRBD2
TGTGCCAGCAGCTTAGACGGGGGGAGGAACAATGAGCAGTTCTTC
CASSLDGGRNNEQFF
>TRBV7-2|TRBJ2-3|.|.
TGTGCCAGCACTGGCGGGAACACAGATACGCAGTATTTT
CASTGGNTDTQYF
>TRBV28|TRBJ1-2|.|.
TGTGCCAGCAGTTTGGGGGGGCCCTATGGCTACACCTTC
CASSLGGPYGYTF
>TRBV27|TRBJ1-3|.|TRBD1
TGTGCCAGCAGACTACAGGGGAGCTCTGGAAACACCATATATTTT
CASRLQGSSGNTIYF
>TRBV2|TRBJ2-7|.|.
TGTGCCAGCAGTGAAGGGGCTACCCAATCGGGGGAGCAGTACTTC
CASSEGATQSGEQYF
>TRBV19|TRBJ1-2|once|TRBD1
TGTGCCAGTAGTATGTCCCGGGACAGCTATGGCTACACCTTC
CASSMSRDSYGYTF
>TRBV6-5|TRBJ2-1|few|.
TGTGCCAGCAGTTTTGTTAGCGGCGGTGAGCAGTTCTTC
CASSFVSGGEQFF
>TRBV5-6|TRBJ2-7|.|TRBD2
TGTGCCAGCAGCTTAGGGCTAGCGGGTTCCTACGAGCAGTACTTC
CASSLGLAGSYEQYF
>TRBV6-1|TRBJ2-1|.|TRBD2
TGTGCCAGCAGCGGACTAGCGTTACCCTACAATGAGCAGTTCTTC
CASSGLALPYNEQFF
>TRBV18|TRBJ2-7|.|TRBD2
TGTGCCAGCTCATCAGGTGCGGGAGGACCTTACGAGCAGTACTTC
CASSSGAGGPYEQYF
>TRBV6-5|TRBJ1-2|.|TRBD1
TGTGCCAGCAGTTACTCGACAGGGGGTGGCTACCCCTTC
CASSYSTGGGYPF
>TRBV7-9|TRBJ2-1|.|TRBD2
TGTGCCAGCGTAACTAGCGGGAGTAGTCTCTACAATGAGCAGTTCTTC
CASVTSGSSLYNEQFF
>TRBV2|TRBJ1-2|few|.
TGTGCCAGCAGACAGGGAAGAGATGGCTACACCTTC
CASRQGRDGYTF
>TRBV5-1|TRBJ1-3|.|.
TGCGCCAGCAGGTCAGACTCTGGAAACACCATATATTTT
CASRSDSGNTIYF
>TRBV10-3|TRBJ1-5|once|TRBD1
TGTGCTACCCTCCGGGACAGCTATAGCAATCAGCCCCAGCATTTT
CATLRDSYSNQPQHF
>TRBV5-1|TRBJ1-1|.|.
TGCGCCAGCAGCTTGGACCCTTTGCAGGGGAGATCTGAAGCTTTCTTT
CASSLDPLQGRSEAFF
>TRBV28|TRBJ1-5|.|.
TGTGCCAGCAGTTTGAGTACTAGCAATCAGCCCCAGCATTTT
CASSLSTSNQPQHF
>TRBV2|TRBJ2-5|.|.
TGTGCCAGCAGTGAAGAGGGGCTGGGTGAGACCCAGTACTTC
CASSEEGLGETQYF
>TRBV27|TRBJ2-7|.|TRBD2
TGTGCCAGCGGGGAGGGCTCCTACGAGCAGTACTTC
CASGEGSYEQYF
>TRBV28|TRBJ2-5|.|TRBD1
TGTGCCAGCACACAGGGGGTTACTGAGACCCAGTACTTC
CASTQGVTETQYF
>TRBV2|TRBJ2-7|.|TRBD2
TGTGCCAGCAGTCTCGAGCGGGAGGCTTACGAGCAGTACTTC
CASSLEREAYEQYF
>TRBV2|TRBJ2-1|few|TRBD2
TGTGCCAGCAGGGGACTAGCGGGAGCCAATGAGCAGTTCTTC
CASRGLAGANEQFF
>TRBV29-1|TRBJ1-1|.|.
TGCAGCGTTAAACAGAACACTGAAGCTTTCTTT
CSVKQNTEAFF
>TRBV5-1|TRBJ2-3|once|.
TGCGCCAGCAGCTTGGCACTGGTTGGAGATACGCAGTATTTT
CASSLALVGDTQYF
>TRBV25-1|TRBJ2-5|.|TRBD1
TGTGCCAGCAGTGAATCCGGACAGGGAAGGCAAGAGACCCAGTACTTC
CASSESGQGRQETQYF
>TRBV20-1|TRBJ1-5|.|.
TGCAGTGCTAGGGGACTTCCGGCCCAGCATTTT
CSARGLPAQHF
>TRBV7-9|TRBJ2-3|.|.
TGTGCCAGCAGCTTAAGCCAGGGGGGAAACACAGATACGCAGTATTTT
CASSLSQGGNTDTQYF